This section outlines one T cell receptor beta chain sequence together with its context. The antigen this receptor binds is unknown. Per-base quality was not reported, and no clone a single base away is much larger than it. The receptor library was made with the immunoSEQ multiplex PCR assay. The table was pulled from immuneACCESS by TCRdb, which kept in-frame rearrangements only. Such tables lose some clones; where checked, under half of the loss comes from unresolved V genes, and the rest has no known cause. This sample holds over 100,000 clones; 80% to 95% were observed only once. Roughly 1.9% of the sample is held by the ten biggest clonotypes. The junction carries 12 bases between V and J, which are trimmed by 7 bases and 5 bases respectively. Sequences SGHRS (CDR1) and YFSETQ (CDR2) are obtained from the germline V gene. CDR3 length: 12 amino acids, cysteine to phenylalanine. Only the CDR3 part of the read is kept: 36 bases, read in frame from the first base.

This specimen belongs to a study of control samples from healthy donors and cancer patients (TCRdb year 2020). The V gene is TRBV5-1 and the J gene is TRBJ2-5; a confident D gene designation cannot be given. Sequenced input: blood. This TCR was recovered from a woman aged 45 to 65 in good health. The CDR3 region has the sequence CASHNLGETQYF. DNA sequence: TGCGCCAGCCATAACTTGGGGGAGACCCAGTACTTC. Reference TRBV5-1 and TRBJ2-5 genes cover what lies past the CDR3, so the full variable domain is KAGVTQTPRYLIKTRGQQVTLSCSPISGHRSVSWYQQTPGQGLQFLFEYFSETQRNKGNFPGRFSGRQFSNSRSEMNVSTLELGDSALYLCASHNLGETQYFGPGTRLLVL.